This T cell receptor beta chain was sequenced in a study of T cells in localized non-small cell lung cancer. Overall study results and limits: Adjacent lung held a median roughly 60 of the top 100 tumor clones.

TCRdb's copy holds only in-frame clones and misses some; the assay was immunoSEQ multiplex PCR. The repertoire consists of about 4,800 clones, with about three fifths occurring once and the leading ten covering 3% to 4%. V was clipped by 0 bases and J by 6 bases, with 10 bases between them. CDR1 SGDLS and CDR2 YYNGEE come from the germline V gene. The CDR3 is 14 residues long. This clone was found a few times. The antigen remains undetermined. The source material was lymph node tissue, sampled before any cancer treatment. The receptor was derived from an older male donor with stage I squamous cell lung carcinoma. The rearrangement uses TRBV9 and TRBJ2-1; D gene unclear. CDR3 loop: CASSVESALNEQFF. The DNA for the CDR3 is TGTGCCAGCAGCGTAGAATCAGCGCTCAATGAGCAGTTCTTC.